This T cell receptor (beta chain) derives from a study of tumour-infiltrating T cells in Burkitt lymphoma. Repertoires were generated with immunoSEQ multiplex PCR, while TCRdb's copy carries only in-frame clones and drops some. The table lists some 13,000 clones, roughly 87% of them singletons, with less than 1.5% in the top ten. Germline loops: CDR1 MGHDK, CDR2 SYGVNS. The CDR3 totals 13 residues. The trim removed 6 bases at V and 8 bases at J, leaving 7 bases unmatched. This rearrangement joins TRBV25-1 to TRBJ2-4; 7 bases agree with TRBD1. The sequencing sample was made of tumor tissue. The clonotype was recovered from a human donor with diffuse large B-cell lymphoma. The CDR3 nucleotides are TGTGCCAGCAGGGACAGGCAGAGGGACATTCAGTACTTC. It is translated as CASRDRQRDIQYF. The complete variable domain, with remaining parts taken from reference TRBV25-1 and TRBJ2-4, reads EADIYQTPRYLVIGTGKKITLECSQTMGHDKMYWYQQDPGMELHLIHYSYGVNSTEKGDLSSESTVSRIRTEHFPLTLESARPSHTSQYLCASRDRQRDIQYFGAGTRLSVL.